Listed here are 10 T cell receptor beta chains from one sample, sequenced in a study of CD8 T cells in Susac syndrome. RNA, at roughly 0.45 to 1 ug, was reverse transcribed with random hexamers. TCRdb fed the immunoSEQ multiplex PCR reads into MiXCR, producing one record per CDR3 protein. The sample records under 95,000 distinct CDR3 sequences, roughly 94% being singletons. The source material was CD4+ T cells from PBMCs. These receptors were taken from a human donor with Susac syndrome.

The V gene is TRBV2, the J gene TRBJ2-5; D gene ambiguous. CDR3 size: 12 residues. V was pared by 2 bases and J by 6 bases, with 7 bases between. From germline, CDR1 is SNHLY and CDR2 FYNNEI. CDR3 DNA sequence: TGTGCCAGCAGTGAAATCGCGAAGACCCAGTACTTC. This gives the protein CASSEIAKTQYF.

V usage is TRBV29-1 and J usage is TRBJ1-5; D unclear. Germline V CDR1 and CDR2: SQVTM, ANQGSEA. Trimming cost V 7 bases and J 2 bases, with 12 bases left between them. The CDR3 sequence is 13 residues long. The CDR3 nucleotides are TGCAGCGACGCCCCTAGGGGCAATCAGCCCCAGCATTTT. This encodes CSDAPRGNQPQHF.

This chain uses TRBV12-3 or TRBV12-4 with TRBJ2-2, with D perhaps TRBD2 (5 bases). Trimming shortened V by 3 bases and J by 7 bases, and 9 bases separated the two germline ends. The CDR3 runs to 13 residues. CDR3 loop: CASSFGRGGELFF. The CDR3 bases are TGTGCCAGCAGTTTTGGCCGGGGCGGGGAGCTGTTTTTT.

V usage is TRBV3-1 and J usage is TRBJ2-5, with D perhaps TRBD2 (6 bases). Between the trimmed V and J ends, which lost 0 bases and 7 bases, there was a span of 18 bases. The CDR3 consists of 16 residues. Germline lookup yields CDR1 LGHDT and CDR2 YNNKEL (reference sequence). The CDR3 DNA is TGTGCCAGCAGCCAAGAGTTTTGGGACTCCGGGGGGACCCAGTACTTC. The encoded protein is CASSQEFWDSGGTQYF.

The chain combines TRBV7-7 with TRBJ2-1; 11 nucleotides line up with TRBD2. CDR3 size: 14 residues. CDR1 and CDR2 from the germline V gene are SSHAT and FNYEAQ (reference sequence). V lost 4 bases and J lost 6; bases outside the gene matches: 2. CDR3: CASSSGLAVNEQFF. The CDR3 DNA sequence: TGTGCCAGCAGCTCGGGACTAGCGGTCAATGAGCAGTTCTTC.

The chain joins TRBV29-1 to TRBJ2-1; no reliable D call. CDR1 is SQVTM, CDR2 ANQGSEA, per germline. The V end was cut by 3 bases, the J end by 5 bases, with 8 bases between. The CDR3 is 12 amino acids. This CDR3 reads CSVDPTDNEQFF. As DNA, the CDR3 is TGCAGCGTTGACCCTACAGACAATGAGCAGTTCTTC.

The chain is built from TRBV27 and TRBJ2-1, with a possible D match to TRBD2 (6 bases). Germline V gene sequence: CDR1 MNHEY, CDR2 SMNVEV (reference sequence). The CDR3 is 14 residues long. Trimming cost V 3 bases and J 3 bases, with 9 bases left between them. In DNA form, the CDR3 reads TGTGCCAGCAGTTTGTGGGGGGACTACAATGAGCAGTTCTTC. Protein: CASSLWGDYNEQFF.

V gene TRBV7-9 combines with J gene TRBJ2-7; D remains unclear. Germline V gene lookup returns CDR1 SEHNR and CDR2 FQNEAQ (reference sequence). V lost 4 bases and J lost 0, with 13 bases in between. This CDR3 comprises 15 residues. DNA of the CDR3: TGTGCCAGCAGCTCTACCCGGAGATCCTCCTACGAGCAGTACTTC. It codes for CASSSTRRSSYEQYF.

The CDR3 region is CASSFDLSGKQPQHF. The CDR3 coding sequence is TGTGCCAGCAGCTTTGATTTGTCGGGGAAACAGCCCCAGCATTTT. The chain couples TRBV7-2 to TRBJ1-5; D unresolved. The CDR3 runs to 15 residues. V was cut by 3 bases and J by 7 bases, with 16 bases left in between. Germline V gene data show CDR1 as SGHTA and CDR2 as FQGNSA.

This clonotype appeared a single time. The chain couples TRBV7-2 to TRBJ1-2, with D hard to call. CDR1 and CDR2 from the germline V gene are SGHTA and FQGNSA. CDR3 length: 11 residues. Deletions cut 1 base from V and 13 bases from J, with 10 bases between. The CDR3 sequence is CASSLEDILTF. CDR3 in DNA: TGTGCCAGCAGCTTAGAGGATATACTCACCTTC.